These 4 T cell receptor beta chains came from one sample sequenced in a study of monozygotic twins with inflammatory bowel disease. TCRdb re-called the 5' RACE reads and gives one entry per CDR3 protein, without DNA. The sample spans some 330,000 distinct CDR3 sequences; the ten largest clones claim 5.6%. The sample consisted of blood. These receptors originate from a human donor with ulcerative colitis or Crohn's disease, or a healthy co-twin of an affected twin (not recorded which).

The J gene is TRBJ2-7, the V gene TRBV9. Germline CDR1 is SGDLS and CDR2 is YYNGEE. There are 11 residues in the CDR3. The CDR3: CASSDYYEQYF.

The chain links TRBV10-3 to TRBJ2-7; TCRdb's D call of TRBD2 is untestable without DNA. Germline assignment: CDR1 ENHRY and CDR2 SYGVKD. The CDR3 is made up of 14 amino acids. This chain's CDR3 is CAISLSWGPYEQYF.

The CDR3 spells CATAKGTDNTGELFF. The rearrangement uses TRBV24-1 and TRBJ2-2; TCRdb selects TRBD1, and the lack of DNA leaves this call unchecked. This CDR3 comprises 15 residues. Germline lookup yields CDR1 KGHDR and CDR2 SFDVKD.

CDR3 amino acids: CAISESQGVWEQYF. The genes are TRBV10-3 and TRBJ2-7; TCRdb picks TRBD1, but there is no DNA to check that call. The CDR3 extends over 14 amino acids. The germline gives CDR1 ENHRY, CDR2 SYGVKD.